The 16 T cell receptor beta chains given below trace back to one sample, sequenced in a study of monozygotic twins with inflammatory bowel disease. No DNA is given; TCRdb re-called the 5' RACE reads and lists each CDR3 protein once. This repertoire includes around 450,000 distinct CDR3 sequences. Material: blood. These receptors were collected from a human donor with ulcerative colitis or Crohn's disease, or a healthy co-twin of an affected twin (not recorded which).

J is TRBJ1-1 and V is TRBV7-9. Germline CDR1 SEHNR, CDR2 FQNEAQ (reference sequence). This CDR3 comprises 13 residues. The CDR3 protein is CASSFNRNTEAFF.

The rearrangement uses TRBV6-6 and TRBJ2-3; lacking DNA, the TRBD2 call made by TCRdb goes unchecked. The CDR3 runs 12 residues. Germline values: CDR1 MNHNY, CDR2 SVGAGI (reference sequence). The CDR3 sequence is CAWRVDTDTQYF.

The chain carries TRBV20-1 and TRBJ2-5. The germline CDR1 and CDR2 sequences are DFQATT and SNEGSKA (reference sequence). This CDR3 is 15 amino acids long. The CDR3 reads CSARDVREYQETQYF.

The chain has TRBV19 and TRBJ2-4; TCRdb gives TRBD1 as the D gene, but with no DNA this cannot be confirmed. CDR1 is LNHDA, CDR2 SQIVND, per germline (reference sequence). CDR3 length equals 15 residues. CDR3 protein: CASSRIGQGGNIQYF.

V and J are TRBV6-5 and TRBJ2-5. The CDR3 is made up of 14 amino acids. The V gene's germline CDR1 is MNHEY and CDR2 SVGAGI. CDR3 in amino acids: CASSYVGQSETQYF.

The rearrangement uses TRBV29-1 and TRBJ1-2; TCRdb outputs TRBD1, but without DNA this stays unchecked. Germline V gives CDR1 SQVTM, CDR2 ANQGSEA. The CDR3 has 12 amino acids. CDR3 amino acids: CSAHRGDYGYTF. The full variable domain, with the rest looked up from reference TRBV29-1 and TRBJ1-2, is SAVISQKPSRDICQRGTSLTIQCQVDSQVTMMFWYRQQPGQSLTLIATANQGSEATYESGFVIDKFPISRPNLTFSTLTVSNMSPEDSSIYLCSAHRGDYGYTFGSGTRLTVV.

The chain carries TRBV10-3 and TRBJ2-1; the TRBD2 assignment by TCRdb is unverifiable without DNA. Germline V gene lookup returns CDR1 ENHRY and CDR2 SYGVKD. The length of the CDR3 is 16 residues. CDR3 amino acids: CAISESAASGEDEQFF.

The chain recombines TRBV30 with TRBJ1-2. This CDR3 region has 13 residues. Germline-derived CDR1 and CDR2 are GTSNPN and SVGIG (reference sequence). CDR3 loop: CAWVSADLYGYTF.

The V call is TRBV7-9, the J call TRBJ2-3; checking the TCRdb D call of TRBD2 is not possible without DNA. The CDR3 consists of 16 residues. Looked up from germline, CDR1 is SEHNR and CDR2 is FQNEAQ (reference sequence). The CDR3 loop reads CASSFLAVSFTDTQYF. Full variable domain (missing parts from reference TRBV7-9 and TRBJ2-3): DTGVSQNPRHKITKRGQNVTFRCDPISEHNRLYWYRQTLGQGPEFLTYFQNEAQLEKSRLLSDRFSAERPKGSFSTLEIQRTEQGDSAMYLCASSFLAVSFTDTQYFGPGTRLTVL.

The V gene is TRBV5-1, the J gene TRBJ2-7; the TCRdb call, TRBD1, lacks DNA for checking. This CDR3 comprises 14 residues. In germline, CDR1 is SGHRS, CDR2 YFSETQ. CDR3 residues: CASSLSRDIYEQYF.

The chain carries TRBV11-2 and TRBJ2-1. The CDR3 length is 13 residues. Looked up from germline, CDR1 is SGHAT and CDR2 is FQNNGV. CDR3 loop: CASSRSLVGEQFF.

The V and J genes are TRBV11-2 and TRBJ1-1. This CDR3 has 16 residues. Per germline, CDR1 SGHAT and CDR2 FQNNGV. CDR3 sequence reads: CASSLRAGSSNTEAFF.

This chain links TRBV6-1 with TRBJ1-1; TCRdb lists TRBD1, though no DNA is available to test this call. The CDR3 runs 11 residues. Germline CDR1 is MNHNS and CDR2 is SASEGT. The CDR3 is CASSRTVEAFF.

V gene TRBV18 combines with J gene TRBJ1-1; TCRdb returns TRBD1, unconfirmable since there is no DNA. CDR1 and CDR2 (germline): KGHSH, LQKENI. This CDR3 has 14 amino acids. The CDR3 reads CASSPGQGRTEAFF.

The V call is TRBV11-1, the J call TRBJ2-1; as DNA is missing, the TRBD2 call by TCRdb cannot be tested. There are 18 residues in the CDR3. CDR1 SGHAT and CDR2 FQDESV come from the germline V gene (reference sequence). The CDR3 spells CASSPGTSGGPAYNEQFF. Complete variable domain (other parts from reference TRBV11-1 and TRBJ2-1): EAEVAQSPRYKITEKSQAVAFWCDPISGHATLYWYRQILGQGPELLVQFQDESVVDDSQLPKDRFSAERLKGVDSTLKIQPAELGDSAMYLCASSPGTSGGPAYNEQFFGPGTRLTVL.

This chain joins TRBV12-3 or TRBV12-4 and TRBJ1-2. The CDR3 length is 13 residues. The CDR3 sequence: CASSFWEAEGYTF.